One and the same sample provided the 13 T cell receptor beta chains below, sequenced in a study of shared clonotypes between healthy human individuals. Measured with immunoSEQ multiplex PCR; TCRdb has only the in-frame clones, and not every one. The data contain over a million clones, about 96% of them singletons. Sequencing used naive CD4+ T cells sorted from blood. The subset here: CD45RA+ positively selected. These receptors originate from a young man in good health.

The CDR3 loop is CATSREGRANEQYF. The DNA of the CDR3 is TGTGCCACCAGCAGGGAGGGGAGGGCAAACGAGCAGTACTTC. The V gene is TRBV15, the J gene TRBJ2-7, with TRBD2 matching over 7 bases. This CDR3 contains 14 residues. The J segment lost 5 bases and the V segment lost 3 bases, leaving 7 bases of the junction unmatched. Germline loops: CDR1 LNHNV, CDR2 YYDKDF (reference sequence).

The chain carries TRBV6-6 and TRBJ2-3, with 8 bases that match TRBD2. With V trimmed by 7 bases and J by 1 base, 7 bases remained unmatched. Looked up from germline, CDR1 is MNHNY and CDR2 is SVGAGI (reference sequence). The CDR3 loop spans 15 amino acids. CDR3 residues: CASTAGGRGTDTQYF. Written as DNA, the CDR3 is TGTGCCAGCACCGCGGGGGGTCGTGGCACAGATACGCAGTATTTT.

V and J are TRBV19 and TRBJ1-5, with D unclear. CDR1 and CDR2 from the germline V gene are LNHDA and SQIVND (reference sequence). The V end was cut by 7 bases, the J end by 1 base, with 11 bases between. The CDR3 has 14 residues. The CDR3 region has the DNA TGTGCCAGTACCGGCCTGTGGAGCAATCAGCCCCAGCATTTT. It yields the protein CASTGLWSNQPQHF.

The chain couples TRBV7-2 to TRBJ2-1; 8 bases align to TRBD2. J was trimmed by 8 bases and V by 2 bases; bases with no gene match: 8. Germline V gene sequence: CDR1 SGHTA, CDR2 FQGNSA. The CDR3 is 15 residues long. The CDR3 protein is CASSLWGLVVDEQFF. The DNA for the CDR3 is TGTGCCAGCAGCTTATGGGGACTAGTTGTCGATGAGCAGTTCTTC.

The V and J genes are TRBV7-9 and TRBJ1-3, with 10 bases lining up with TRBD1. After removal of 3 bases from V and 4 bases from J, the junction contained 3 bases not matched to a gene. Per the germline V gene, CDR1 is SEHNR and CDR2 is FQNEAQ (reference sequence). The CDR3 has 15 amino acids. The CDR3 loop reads CASSLTGGNGNTIYF. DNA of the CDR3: TGTGCCAGCAGCTTGACAGGGGGCAACGGAAACACCATATATTTT.

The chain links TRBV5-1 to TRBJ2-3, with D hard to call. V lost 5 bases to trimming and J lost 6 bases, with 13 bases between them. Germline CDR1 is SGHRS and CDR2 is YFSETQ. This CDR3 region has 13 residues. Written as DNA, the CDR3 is TGCGCCAGCAGTACGGACGTGGGTGATACGCAGTATTTT. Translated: CASSTDVGDTQYF.

CDR3 bases: TGTGCCAGCAGTATTACCCGGACAGACACAGATACGCAGTATTTT. This codes for CASSITRTDTDTQYF. The V and J genes are TRBV27 and TRBJ2-3, with D maybe TRBD1 (6 bases). The CDR3 totals 15 residues. Germline CDR1 MNHEY, CDR2 SMNVEV (reference sequence). The germline V and J ends were trimmed by 5 bases and 2 bases, with 14 bases remaining between them.

For the CDR3, the DNA is TGTGCCAGCAGCTTAGCGCAGGTCAGGGCTTATAGCAATCAGCCCCAGCATTTT. The encoded protein is CASSLAQVRAYSNQPQHF. J is TRBJ1-5 and V is TRBV7-8, with D perhaps matching TRBD1 (5 bases). Germline CDR1 SGHVS, CDR2 FQNEAQ. Trimming cost V 0 bases and J 0 bases, with 15 bases left between them. The CDR3 sequence is 18 residues long.

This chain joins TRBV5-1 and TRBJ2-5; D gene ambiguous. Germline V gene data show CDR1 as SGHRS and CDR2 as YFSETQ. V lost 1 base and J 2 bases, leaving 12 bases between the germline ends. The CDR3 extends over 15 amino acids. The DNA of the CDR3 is TGCGCCAGCAGCTTGTTAACACAACAGCAAGAGACCCAGTACTTC. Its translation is CASSLLTQQQETQYF.

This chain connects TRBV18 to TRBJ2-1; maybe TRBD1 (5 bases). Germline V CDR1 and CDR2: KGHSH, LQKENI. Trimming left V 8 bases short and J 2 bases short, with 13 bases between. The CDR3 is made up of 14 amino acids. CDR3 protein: CASASRTTYNEQFF. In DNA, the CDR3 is TGTGCCAGCGCTAGTAGGACAACCTACAATGAGCAGTTCTTC.

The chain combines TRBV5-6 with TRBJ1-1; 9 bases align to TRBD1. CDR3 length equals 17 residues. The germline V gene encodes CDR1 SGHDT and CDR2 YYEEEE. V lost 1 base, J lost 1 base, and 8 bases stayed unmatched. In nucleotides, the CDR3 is TGTGCCAGCAGCTTGACAGGGGGCGCGATCGGGAACACTGAAGCTTTCTTT. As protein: CASSLTGGAIGNTEAFF.

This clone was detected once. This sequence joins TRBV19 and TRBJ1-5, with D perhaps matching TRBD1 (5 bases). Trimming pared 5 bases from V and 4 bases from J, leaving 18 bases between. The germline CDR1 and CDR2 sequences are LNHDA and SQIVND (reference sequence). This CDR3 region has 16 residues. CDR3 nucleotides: TGTGCCAGTAGTGATAAAGGGACCGCCACGAATCAGCCCCAGCATTTT. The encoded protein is CASSDKGTATNQPQHF.

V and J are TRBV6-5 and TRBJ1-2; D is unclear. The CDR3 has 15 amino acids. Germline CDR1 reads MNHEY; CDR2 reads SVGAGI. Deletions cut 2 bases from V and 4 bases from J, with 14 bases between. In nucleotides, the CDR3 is TGTGCCAGCAGTTACCAAGAGGGAATCCCCTATGGCTACACCTTC. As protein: CASSYQEGIPYGYTF.